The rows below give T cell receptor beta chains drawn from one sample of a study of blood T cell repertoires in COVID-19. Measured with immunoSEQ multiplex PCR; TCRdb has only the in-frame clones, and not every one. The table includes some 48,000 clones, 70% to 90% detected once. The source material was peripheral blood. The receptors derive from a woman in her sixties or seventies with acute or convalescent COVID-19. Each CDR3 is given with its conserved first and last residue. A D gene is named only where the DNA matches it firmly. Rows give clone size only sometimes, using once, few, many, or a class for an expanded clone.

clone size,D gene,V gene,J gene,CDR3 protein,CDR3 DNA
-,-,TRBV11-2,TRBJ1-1,CASSWIGQTLNTEAFF,TGTGCCAGCAGCTGGATTGGACAGACTTTGAACACTGAAGCTTTCTTT
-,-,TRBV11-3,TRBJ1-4,CASSLGESPMNNEKLFF,TGTGCCAGCAGCTTAGGAGAGTCCCCGATGAACAATGAAAAACTGTTTTTT
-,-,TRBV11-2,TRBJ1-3,CASSFGSSGNTIYF,TGTGCCAGCAGCTTCGGGAGCTCTGGAAACACCATATATTTT
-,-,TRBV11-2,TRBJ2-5,CASNSGAGVWETQYF,TGTGCCAGCAACTCCGGGGCAGGGGTGTGGGAGACCCAGTACTTC
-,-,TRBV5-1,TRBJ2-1,CASSRRGRPEAEQFF,TGCGCCAGCAGCCGGAGGGGCAGACCGGAAGCTGAGCAGTTCTTC
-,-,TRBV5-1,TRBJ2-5,CASSLIGRGHGYQETQYF,TGCGCCAGCAGCTTGATCGGGAGGGGGCATGGGTACCAAGAGACCCAGTACTTC
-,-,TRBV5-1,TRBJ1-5,CASSSDTGTKPQHF,TGCGCCAGCAGCTCCGATACCGGGACAAAGCCCCAGCATTTT
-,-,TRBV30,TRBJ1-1,CAWSGGGLKTEAFF,TGTGCCTGGAGTGGGGGGGGGCTGAAGACTGAAGCTTTCTTT
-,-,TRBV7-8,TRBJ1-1,CASSPGLNTEAFF,TGTGCCAGCAGTCCCGGTTTGAACACTGAAGCTTTCTTT
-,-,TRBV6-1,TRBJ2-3,CASSEIKWGPGDTQYF,TGTGCCAGCAGTGAAATAAAGTGGGGGCCGGGAGATACGCAGTATTTT
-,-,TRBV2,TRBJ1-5,CASAGLGNQPQHF,TGTGCCAGCGCAGGGCTGGGCAATCAGCCCCAGCATTTT
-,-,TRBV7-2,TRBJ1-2,CASSLVLSQWYGYTF,TGTGCCAGCAGCTTAGTTTTGTCACAGTGGTATGGCTACACCTTC
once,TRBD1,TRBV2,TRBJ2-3,CASSWDRTDTQYF,TGTGCCAGCAGTTGGGACAGGACAGATACGCAGTATTTT
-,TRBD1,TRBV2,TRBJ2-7,CASNIRTGYEQYF,TGTGCCAGCAATATCAGGACAGGCTACGAGCAGTACTTC
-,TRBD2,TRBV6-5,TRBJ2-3,CASSYTTSETDTQYF,TGTGCCAGCAGTTACACGACTAGCGAAACCGATACGCAGTATTTT
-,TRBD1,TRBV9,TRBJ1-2,CASSGTSAGGGYTF,TGTGCCAGCAGCGGAACCTCGGCAGGGGGTGGCTACACCTTC
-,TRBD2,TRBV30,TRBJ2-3,CAWERLAGEGDTQYF,TGTGCCTGGGAGAGACTAGCGGGAGAGGGAGATACGCAGTATTTT
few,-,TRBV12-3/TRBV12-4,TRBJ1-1,CASSERSGAFF,TGTGCCAGCAGCGAGCGGTCAGGTGCTTTCTTT
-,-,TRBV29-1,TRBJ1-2,CSVGGGRGNYGYTF,TGCAGCGTTGGTGGTGGGAGAGGGAACTATGGCTACACCTTC
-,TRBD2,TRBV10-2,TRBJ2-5,CASSLAGVEETQYF,TGCGCCAGCAGCCTAGCGGGGGTAGAGGAGACCCAGTACTTC